The rows below give T cell receptor beta chains drawn from one sample of a study of T cell changes during pregnancy in multiple sclerosis. Produced via immunoSEQ multiplex PCR; TCRdb's table is partial and in-frame only. This table holds tens of thousands of clones, approximately 92% found once. This sample comprised CD4+ T cells from peripheral blood mononuclear cells, obtained in the second trimester of pregnancy. These receptors came from a female donor in good health, enrolled as a control in a pregnancy study. CDR3s include the opening cysteine and the closing phenylalanine or tryptophan.

v_gene: TRBV9; CDR3aa: CASSGSPGTEVNYGYTF
v_gene: TRBV6-1; CDR3aa: CASSDLTSGSGSYEQYF
v_gene: TRBV15; CDR3aa: CATSPGRGTDTQYF
v_gene: TRBV15; CDR3aa: CATSTITGLATGELFF
v_gene: TRBV7-9; CDR3aa: CASSPGSGARNQPQHF
v_gene: TRBV4-3; CDR3aa: CASSQSGLRYTGELFF
v_gene: TRBV4-1; CDR3aa: CASSQTYPFSGGTDTQYF
v_gene: TRBV6-5; CDR3aa: CASSYSQGSGYTF
v_gene: TRBV6-5; CDR3aa: CASSYSPGGGWGYTF
v_gene: TRBV28; CDR3aa: CASNSAEQYGYTF
v_gene: TRBV4-2; CDR3aa: CASSQDSLAVPSTDTQYF
v_gene: TRBV14; CDR3aa: CASSPFYRQETSLGEQFF
v_gene: TRBV18; CDR3aa: CASSAGQAESYEQYF
v_gene: TRBV6-5; CDR3aa: CASSYSGQGSYEQYF
v_gene: TRBV27; CDR3aa: CASSPTGDAQYF
v_gene: TRBV19; CDR3aa: CASSLSGDSYNEQFF
v_gene: TRBV30; CDR3aa: CAWSTILLRGQGNEKLFF
v_gene: TRBV5-4; CDR3aa: CASSPGQGGEKLFF
v_gene: TRBV5-4; CDR3aa: CASSETGAQTQYF
v_gene: TRBV6-6; CDR3aa: CASSYGGAGDYGYTF
v_gene: TRBV29-1; CDR3aa: CSVELAQGLSYEQYF